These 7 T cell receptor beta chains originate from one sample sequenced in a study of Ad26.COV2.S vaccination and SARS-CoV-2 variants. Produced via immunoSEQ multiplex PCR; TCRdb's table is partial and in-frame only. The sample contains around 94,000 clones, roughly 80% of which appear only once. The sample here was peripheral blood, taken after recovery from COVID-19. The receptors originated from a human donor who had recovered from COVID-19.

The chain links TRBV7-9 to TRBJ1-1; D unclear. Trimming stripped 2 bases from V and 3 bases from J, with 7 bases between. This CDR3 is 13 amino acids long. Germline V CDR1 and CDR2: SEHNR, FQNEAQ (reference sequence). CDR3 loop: CASSLSAHTEAFF. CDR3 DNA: TGTGCCAGCAGCTTATCGGCCCACACTGAAGCTTTCTTT.

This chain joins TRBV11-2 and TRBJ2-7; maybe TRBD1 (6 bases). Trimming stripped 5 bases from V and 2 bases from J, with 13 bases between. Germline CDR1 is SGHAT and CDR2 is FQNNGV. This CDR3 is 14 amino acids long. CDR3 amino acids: CASSTRTAPYEQYF. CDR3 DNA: TGTGCCAGCAGCACCAGGACAGCCCCCTACGAGCAGTACTTC.

CDR3 region: CASSLGAGDGNQPQHF. The DNA for the CDR3 is TGTGCCAGCAGCTTAGGTGCAGGGGATGGCAATCAGCCCCAGCATTTT. This chain joins TRBV7-6 and TRBJ1-5; TRBD1 might be the D (6 bases). This CDR3 region has 16 residues. V gave up 1 base and J gave up 2 bases, with 12 bases separating them. The germline V gene encodes CDR1 SGHVS and CDR2 FNYEAQ.

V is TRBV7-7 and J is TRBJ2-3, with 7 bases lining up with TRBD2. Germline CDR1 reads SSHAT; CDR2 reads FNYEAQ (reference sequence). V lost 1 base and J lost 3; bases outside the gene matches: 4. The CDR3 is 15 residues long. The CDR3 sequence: CASSLGGGGTDTQYF. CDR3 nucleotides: TGTGCCAGCAGCTTAGGGGGCGGGGGAACAGATACGCAGTATTTT.

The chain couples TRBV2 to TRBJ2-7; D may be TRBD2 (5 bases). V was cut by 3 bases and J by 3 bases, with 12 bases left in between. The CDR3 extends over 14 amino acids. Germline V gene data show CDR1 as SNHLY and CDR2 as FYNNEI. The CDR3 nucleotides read TGTGCCAGCAGTGAGGGTAGCGAGATCTACGAGCAGTACTTC. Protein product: CASSEGSEIYEQYF.

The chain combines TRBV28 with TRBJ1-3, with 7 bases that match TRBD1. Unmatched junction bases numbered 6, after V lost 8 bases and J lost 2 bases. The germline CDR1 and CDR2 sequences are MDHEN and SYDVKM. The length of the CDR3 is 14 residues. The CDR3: CASQGGGPGNTIYF. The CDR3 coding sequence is TGTGCCAGCCAGGGGGGTGGCCCTGGAAACACCATATATTTT.

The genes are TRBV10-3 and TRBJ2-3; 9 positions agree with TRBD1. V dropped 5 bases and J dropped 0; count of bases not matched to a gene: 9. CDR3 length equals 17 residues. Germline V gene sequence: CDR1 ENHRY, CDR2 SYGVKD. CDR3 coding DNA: TGTGCCATCAGTCGGGACAGGGTCCCCTCTAGCACAGATACGCAGTATTTT. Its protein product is CAISRDRVPSSTDTQYF.